The rows below give T cell receptor beta chains drawn from one sample of a study of post-analysis software for immune sequencing data. TCRdb re-called the PCR reads with MiXCR, one entry per CDR3 protein. The data hold 350,000 to 500,000 distinct CDR3 sequences, with about 39% observed a single time. The sequencing sample was made of blood. The receptors derive from a girl aged 2-10 years with multiple sclerosis. Each CDR3 is given with its conserved first and last residue. D genes are given only for firm matches. Size values are once, few and many counts, or a class for expanded clones, and some rows have none.

d_call: TRBD2; j_call: TRBJ2-1; clone_size: .; v_call: TRBV7-3; cdr3_nt: TGTGCCAGCAGCCGGACTAGCGGGCCATACAATGAGCAGTTCTTC; cdr3_aa: CASSRTSGPYNEQFF
d_call: .; j_call: TRBJ1-4; clone_size: few; v_call: TRBV6-1; cdr3_nt: TGTGCCAGCAGTGAAAGCGCCAGGCATGAAAAACTGTTTTTT; cdr3_aa: CASSESARHEKLFF
d_call: .; j_call: TRBJ1-5; clone_size: few; v_call: TRBV29-1; cdr3_nt: TGCAGCGTTGCAGGTGGTACCAATCAGCCCCAGCATTTT; cdr3_aa: CSVAGGTNQPQHF
d_call: .; j_call: TRBJ2-6; clone_size: few; v_call: TRBV4-2; cdr3_nt: TGTGCCAGCAGCCCTAGCGTACTCTCTGGGGCCAACGTCCTGACTTTC; cdr3_aa: CASSPSVLSGANVLTF
d_call: TRBD2; j_call: TRBJ2-5; clone_size: .; v_call: TRBV20-1; cdr3_nt: TGCAGTGAGATAGCGGGGGGGCACCAAGAGACCCAGTACTTC; cdr3_aa: CSEIAGGHQETQYF
d_call: TRBD1; j_call: TRBJ2-7; clone_size: .; v_call: TRBV28; cdr3_nt: TGTGCCAGCAGTTCCTCCGGGACAGGGAGGATCGAGCAGTACTTC; cdr3_aa: CASSSSGTGRIEQYF
d_call: .; j_call: TRBJ1-2; clone_size: .; v_call: TRBV29-1; cdr3_nt: TGCAGCGTTACCTGGGGCACCCACTATGGCTACACCTTC; cdr3_aa: CSVTWGTHYGYTF
d_call: TRBD1; j_call: TRBJ2-7; clone_size: .; v_call: TRBV11-3; cdr3_nt: TGTGCCAGCAGCTTAGAGAGAAGGACAGGCTACGAGCAGTACTTC; cdr3_aa: CASSLERRTGYEQYF
d_call: TRBD2; j_call: TRBJ2-3; clone_size: .; v_call: TRBV12-3/TRBV12-4; cdr3_nt: TGTGCCAGCAGCGCCGGGACTACCAACACAGATACGCAGTATTTT; cdr3_aa: CASSAGTTNTDTQYF
d_call: .; j_call: TRBJ2-7; clone_size: .; v_call: TRBV5-6; cdr3_nt: TGTGCCAGCAGCTCCCGGCCGGGACCCTACGAGCAGTACTTC; cdr3_aa: CASSSRPGPYEQYF
d_call: TRBD1; j_call: TRBJ2-5; clone_size: .; v_call: TRBV12-3/TRBV12-4; cdr3_nt: TGTGCCAGCAGTTCCTTGACAGGGGGAGGAGAGACCCAGTACTTC; cdr3_aa: CASSSLTGGGETQYF
d_call: .; j_call: TRBJ2-7; clone_size: .; v_call: TRBV6-2/TRBV6-3; cdr3_nt: TGTGCCAGCAGACCAACGGGCGTGGGCCGATTCTACGAGCAGTACTTC; cdr3_aa: CASRPTGVGRFYEQYF
d_call: TRBD1; j_call: TRBJ1-1; clone_size: few; v_call: TRBV27; cdr3_nt: TGTGCCAGCAGATTAATAGGGGGCCACACTGAAGCTTTCTTT; cdr3_aa: CASRLIGGHTEAFF
d_call: .; j_call: TRBJ2-1; clone_size: few; v_call: TRBV5-1; cdr3_nt: TGCGCCAGCAGCTTGGCCCCGCAGAAATTCTACAATGAGCAGTTCTTC; cdr3_aa: CASSLAPQKFYNEQFF
d_call: TRBD2; j_call: TRBJ2-3; clone_size: .; v_call: TRBV25-1; cdr3_nt: TGTGCCAGCAGTGAATCCCTTATAGCGGGGGGCACAGATACGCAGTATTTT; cdr3_aa: CASSESLIAGGTDTQYF
d_call: TRBD1; j_call: TRBJ2-1; clone_size: few; v_call: TRBV29-1; cdr3_nt: TGCAGCGTTGCCCCGGACAGGGGAGAAGGCTACAATGAGCAGTTCTTT; cdr3_aa: CSVAPDRGEGYNEQFF
d_call: TRBD1; j_call: TRBJ2-7; clone_size: .; v_call: TRBV28; cdr3_nt: TGTGCCAGCAGTTTTCTGTCCAGGGGGTCATCCTACGAGCAGTACTTC; cdr3_aa: CASSFLSRGSSYEQYF
d_call: .; j_call: TRBJ2-7; clone_size: few; v_call: TRBV6-5; cdr3_nt: TGTGCCAGCAGTTACGTGGGCAGGGGGGCCTACGAGCAGTACTTC; cdr3_aa: CASSYVGRGAYEQYF
d_call: .; j_call: TRBJ1-2; clone_size: few; v_call: TRBV27; cdr3_nt: TGTGCCAGCAGTTTTTCTTGGGGGGCTAACTATGGCTACACCTTC; cdr3_aa: CASSFSWGANYGYTF
d_call: .; j_call: TRBJ1-2; clone_size: few; v_call: TRBV10-2; cdr3_nt: TGCGCCAGCAGTGAGTCTTTGGACTTCTACGGCTACACCTTC; cdr3_aa: CASSESLDFYGYTF
d_call: .; j_call: TRBJ2-3; clone_size: few; v_call: TRBV7-3; cdr3_nt: TGTGCCAGCAGCTTAACAGCCTCGACAGGCGTGGATACGCAGTATTTT; cdr3_aa: CASSLTASTGVDTQYF
d_call: .; j_call: TRBJ2-1; clone_size: .; v_call: TRBV18; cdr3_nt: TGTGCCAGCTCACCAGTGACTAGTAAAAATGAGCAGTTCTTC; cdr3_aa: CASSPVTSKNEQFF
d_call: TRBD2; j_call: TRBJ2-3; clone_size: .; v_call: TRBV7-9; cdr3_nt: TGTGCCAGCAGCAGGCCGGGACTAGCGGGAGGAGATACGCAGTATTTT; cdr3_aa: CASSRPGLAGGDTQYF
d_call: .; j_call: TRBJ2-7; clone_size: .; v_call: TRBV7-3; cdr3_nt: TGTGCCAGCAGCTTACGGACCGGGTTAGACTCCTACGAGCAGTACTTC; cdr3_aa: CASSLRTGLDSYEQYF
d_call: .; j_call: TRBJ2-7; clone_size: .; v_call: TRBV15; cdr3_nt: TGTGCCACCAGCAGGGATACAGGGCCCTACGAGCAGTACTTC; cdr3_aa: CATSRDTGPYEQYF
d_call: .; j_call: TRBJ2-1; clone_size: .; v_call: TRBV6-5; cdr3_nt: TGTGCCAGCACCCGAAAGTCGAGCAGGGGTCGCAATGAGCAGTTCTTC; cdr3_aa: CASTRKSSRGRNEQFF
d_call: .; j_call: TRBJ2-1; clone_size: many; v_call: TRBV4-3; cdr3_nt: TGCGCCAGCAGCCAAGGGCGTACAGTGCAGTTCTTC; cdr3_aa: CASSQGRTVQFF
d_call: TRBD1; j_call: TRBJ2-1; clone_size: few; v_call: TRBV7-2; cdr3_nt: TGTGCCAGCAGCTTTCTACCCGGGACAGGACCATACAATGAGCAGTTCTTC; cdr3_aa: CASSFLPGTGPYNEQFF
d_call: TRBD2; j_call: TRBJ2-7; clone_size: .; v_call: TRBV3-1; cdr3_nt: TGTACCAGCAGCGCGGCGGGACTAGCACACGAGCAGTACTTC; cdr3_aa: CTSSAAGLAHEQYF
d_call: .; j_call: TRBJ2-7; clone_size: .; v_call: TRBV4-1; cdr3_nt: TGCGCCAGCAGCCAAGTATACGACAGCTCCTACGAGCAGTACTTC; cdr3_aa: CASSQVYDSSYEQYF
d_call: TRBD1; j_call: TRBJ2-6; clone_size: few; v_call: TRBV5-1; cdr3_nt: TGCGCCAGCAGCCAAAGGACAGGGTACAGTGGGGCCAACGTCCTGACTTTC; cdr3_aa: CASSQRTGYSGANVLTF
d_call: .; j_call: TRBJ2-7; clone_size: .; v_call: TRBV12-3/TRBV12-4; cdr3_nt: TGTGCCAGCAGTTCCGAGAGCGGGTCCTCCTACGAGCAGTACTTC; cdr3_aa: CASSSESGSSYEQYF
d_call: .; j_call: TRBJ1-6; clone_size: .; v_call: TRBV7-9; cdr3_nt: TGTGCCAGCAGCTTAGCGCAAGGGGGGAGAATCCACTTT; cdr3_aa: CASSLAQGGRIHF
d_call: TRBD1; j_call: TRBJ2-7; clone_size: .; v_call: TRBV28; cdr3_nt: TGTGCCAGCAGGCGGACAGGGACGGACGAGCAGTACTTC; cdr3_aa: CASRRTGTDEQYF
d_call: TRBD2; j_call: TRBJ2-5; clone_size: few; v_call: TRBV12-3/TRBV12-4; cdr3_nt: TGTGCCAGCAGTTTCGGCGGGAGCGAGACCCAGTACTTC; cdr3_aa: CASSFGGSETQYF
d_call: TRBD1; j_call: TRBJ1-2; clone_size: .; v_call: TRBV7-6; cdr3_nt: TGTGCCAGCAGCTGGAGGTCAGGGGGCCATGGCTACACCTTC; cdr3_aa: CASSWRSGGHGYTF
d_call: .; j_call: TRBJ2-5; clone_size: .; v_call: TRBV12-3/TRBV12-4; cdr3_nt: TGTGCCAGCAATGTACAGGGAGCCCAAGAGACCCAGTACTTC; cdr3_aa: CASNVQGAQETQYF
d_call: TRBD2; j_call: TRBJ2-1; clone_size: few; v_call: TRBV7-9; cdr3_nt: TGTGCCAGCAGACCGCCTATGCGGGAGCCCTCCTACAATGAGCAGTTCTTC; cdr3_aa: CASRPPMREPSYNEQFF
d_call: TRBD1; j_call: TRBJ2-3; clone_size: .; v_call: TRBV4-3; cdr3_nt: TGCGCCAGCAGCCACCCCGTACGGGTCCAAACCGACAGGGACCCGACAGATACGCAGTATTTT; cdr3_aa: CASSHPVRVQTDRDPTDTQYF
d_call: TRBD1; j_call: TRBJ1-1; clone_size: .; v_call: TRBV9; cdr3_nt: TGTGCCAGCAGCGGGCGACAGGGGAACACTGAAGCTTTCTTT; cdr3_aa: CASSGRQGNTEAFF
d_call: .; j_call: TRBJ1-2; clone_size: .; v_call: TRBV12-3/TRBV12-4; cdr3_nt: TGTGCCAGCAGTTTTGGAAAAGGCTATCTGGGCTACACCTTC; cdr3_aa: CASSFGKGYLGYTF
d_call: .; j_call: TRBJ1-2; clone_size: few; v_call: TRBV19; cdr3_nt: TGTGCCAGTAGTATAGTGTTGCGGGACGAAACTGCGGACGGCTACACCTTC; cdr3_aa: CASSIVLRDETADGYTF
d_call: .; j_call: TRBJ2-7; clone_size: .; v_call: TRBV7-9; cdr3_nt: TGTGCCAGCAGCCCCTCAAGGGCCTCAGCGGCGGGCTCCTACGAGCAGTACTTC; cdr3_aa: CASSPSRASAAGSYEQYF
d_call: .; j_call: TRBJ2-1; clone_size: .; v_call: TRBV7-7; cdr3_nt: TGTGCCAGCAGCTTAGGTCTACCTCCCGACAATGAGCAGTTCTTC; cdr3_aa: CASSLGLPPDNEQFF
d_call: TRBD2; j_call: TRBJ2-3; clone_size: .; v_call: TRBV4-3; cdr3_nt: TGCGCCAGCAGCCAAGAAGCCCCTATTTGGGAGCGGGGGCCTAGCACAGATACGCAGTATTTT; cdr3_aa: CASSQEAPIWERGPSTDTQYF
d_call: .; j_call: TRBJ1-3; clone_size: .; v_call: TRBV20-1; cdr3_nt: TGCAGTGCTATTAACAGCCTAACCTCTGGAAACACCATATATTTT; cdr3_aa: CSAINSLTSGNTIYF
d_call: TRBD2; j_call: TRBJ2-1; clone_size: few; v_call: TRBV20-1; cdr3_nt: TGCAGTGCTAGAGACCCCTTAGCGGGGATATACAATGAGCAGTTCTTC; cdr3_aa: CSARDPLAGIYNEQFF
d_call: TRBD1; j_call: TRBJ2-5; clone_size: .; v_call: TRBV6-5; cdr3_nt: TGTGCCAGCAGTACGGGACAGTTCCAAGAGACCCAGTACTTC; cdr3_aa: CASSTGQFQETQYF
d_call: TRBD2; j_call: TRBJ2-1; clone_size: .; v_call: TRBV4-3; cdr3_nt: TGCGCCAGCAGCCTCGGGACTAGCGGGAGCATCTACAATGAGCAGTTCTTC; cdr3_aa: CASSLGTSGSIYNEQFF